These T cell receptor beta chains were read from a single sample in a study of CD8 T cells in ankylosing spondylitis. In TCRdb, the 5' RACE reads were re-called with MiXCR into one record per CDR3 protein. The data contain 200,000 to 250,000 distinct CDR3 sequences, roughly 32% of them singletons. Sequenced input: blood, either unsorted or a sorted T cell fraction (not recorded which). These receptors originate from a male donor with ankylosing spondylitis or in good health (not recorded which). The CDR3 runs from the conserved cysteine through the conserved F or W. The D gene is left open where the match is weak. Size tells how often a clone was seen (once, few, many) or the class of an expanded clone, and some rows leave it out.

D gene: TRBD1
CDR3 length: 14
clone size: few
J gene: TRBJ1-1
V gene: TRBV7-2
CDR3 protein: CASSPGTGGSVAFF
CDR3 DNA: TGTGCCAGCAGCCCCGGGACAGGGGGTTCGGTAGCTTTCTTT

D gene: TRBD2
CDR3 length: 15
clone size: -
J gene: TRBJ2-1
V gene: TRBV5-1
CDR3 protein: CASSWSGGTYNEQFF
CDR3 DNA: TGCGCCAGCAGCTGGAGCGGGGGCACCTACAATGAGCAGTTCTTC

D gene: -
CDR3 length: 13
clone size: -
J gene: TRBJ1-2
V gene: TRBV19
CDR3 protein: CASSIQQSYGYTF
CDR3 DNA: TGTGCCAGTAGTATCCAGCAGAGCTATGGCTACACCTTC

D gene: -
CDR3 length: 17
clone size: -
J gene: TRBJ2-5
V gene: TRBV15
CDR3 protein: CATSRVGGLGAQETQYF
CDR3 DNA: TGTGCCACCAGCAGAGTGGGGGGGTTGGGGGCACAAGAGACCCAGTACTTC

D gene: -
CDR3 length: 14
clone size: -
J gene: TRBJ2-5
V gene: TRBV7-2
CDR3 protein: CASSTSRVGETQYF
CDR3 DNA: TGTGCCAGCAGCACGTCTAGGGTTGGAGAGACCCAGTACTTC

D gene: TRBD1
CDR3 length: 12
clone size: -
J gene: TRBJ1-2
V gene: TRBV7-9
CDR3 protein: CASNQGDGGYTF
CDR3 DNA: TGTGCCAGCAACCAGGGGGATGGTGGCTACACCTTC

D gene: -
CDR3 length: 14
clone size: -
J gene: TRBJ2-7
V gene: TRBV29-1
CDR3 protein: CSVTPGRSQGEQYF
CDR3 DNA: TGCAGCGTCACACCGGGACGCAGTCAGGGCGAGCAGTACTTC

D gene: TRBD2
CDR3 length: 16
clone size: -
J gene: TRBJ2-5
V gene: TRBV5-6
CDR3 protein: CASSLVLAGEMETQYF
CDR3 DNA: TGTGCCAGCAGCTTGGTATTAGCGGGGGAGATGGAGACCCAGTACTTC

D gene: -
CDR3 length: 11
clone size: -
J gene: TRBJ1-3
V gene: TRBV12-3/TRBV12-4
CDR3 protein: CASSSKNTIYF
CDR3 DNA: TGTGCCAGCAGTTCTAAAAACACCATATATTTT

D gene: TRBD2
CDR3 length: 14
clone size: -
J gene: TRBJ2-5
V gene: TRBV12-3/TRBV12-4
CDR3 protein: CASTKRGGRETQYF
CDR3 DNA: TGTGCCAGCACCAAGCGGGGGGGCCGGGAGACCCAGTACTTC

D gene: -
CDR3 length: 13
clone size: -
J gene: TRBJ2-7
V gene: TRBV6-1
CDR3 protein: CASSVTATYEQYF
CDR3 DNA: TGTGCCAGCAGTGTGACGGCGACCTACGAGCAGTACTTC

D gene: -
CDR3 length: 15
clone size: -
J gene: TRBJ2-2
V gene: TRBV7-6
CDR3 protein: CASSHWDALAGELFF
CDR3 DNA: TGTGCCAGCAGCCACTGGGACGCTTTGGCCGGGGAGCTGTTTTTT

D gene: -
CDR3 length: 13
clone size: -
J gene: TRBJ2-1
V gene: TRBV6-5
CDR3 protein: CASSSFAGTQQFF
CDR3 DNA: TGTGCCAGCAGTTCTTTCGCCGGGACTCAGCAGTTCTTC

D gene: -
CDR3 length: 12
clone size: -
J gene: TRBJ1-2
V gene: TRBV5-6
CDR3 protein: CASSLVESGYTF
CDR3 DNA: TGTGCCAGCAGCTTGGTAGAGTCCGGCTACACCTTC

D gene: -
CDR3 length: 16
clone size: -
J gene: TRBJ1-2
V gene: TRBV6-5
CDR3 protein: CASSYGMGTSSYGYTF
CDR3 DNA: TGTGCCAGCAGTTACGGTATGGGGACCTCGAGCTATGGCTACACCTTC

D gene: -
CDR3 length: 12
clone size: -
J gene: TRBJ2-1
V gene: TRBV20-1
CDR3 protein: CSARGGRTEQFF
CDR3 DNA: TGCAGTGCTAGGGGGGGGCGCACGGAGCAGTTCTTC

D gene: -
CDR3 length: 16
clone size: -
J gene: TRBJ2-7
V gene: TRBV10-1
CDR3 protein: CASSEFSGTGMGEQYF
CDR3 DNA: TGCGCCAGCAGTGAGTTTTCAGGTACAGGGATGGGTGAGCAGTACTTC

D gene: -
CDR3 length: 13
clone size: few
J gene: TRBJ2-7
V gene: TRBV15
CDR3 protein: CATGSGTTYEQYF
CDR3 DNA: TGTGCCACCGGGTCGGGGACGACTTACGAGCAGTACTTC

D gene: -
CDR3 length: 18
clone size: -
J gene: TRBJ1-5
V gene: TRBV20-1
CDR3 protein: CSAREGLLNLGGNQPQHF
CDR3 DNA: TGCAGTGCTAGAGAGGGACTCCTTAACTTAGGGGGCAATCAGCCCCAGCATTTT

D gene: TRBD1
CDR3 length: 14
clone size: -
J gene: TRBJ1-2
V gene: TRBV12-3/TRBV12-4
CDR3 protein: CASSLGTGGYGYTF
CDR3 DNA: TGTGCCAGCAGTTTGGGGACAGGGGGCTATGGCTACACCTTC

D gene: TRBD1
CDR3 length: 17
clone size: -
J gene: TRBJ2-7
V gene: TRBV15
CDR3 protein: CATSRERGQGSSYEQYF
CDR3 DNA: TGTGCCACCAGCAGAGAGAGGGGACAGGGAAGCTCCTACGAGCAGTACTTC

D gene: -
CDR3 length: 14
clone size: -
J gene: TRBJ1-1
V gene: TRBV20-1
CDR3 protein: CSAPVPGSRTEAFF
CDR3 DNA: TGCAGTGCCCCAGTTCCTGGGAGTAGGACTGAAGCTTTCTTT

D gene: -
CDR3 length: 13
clone size: -
J gene: TRBJ1-2
V gene: TRBV20-1
CDR3 protein: CSARDWEGQGYTF
CDR3 DNA: TGCAGTGCTAGAGACTGGGAAGGGCAGGGCTACACCTTC

D gene: -
CDR3 length: 12
clone size: -
J gene: TRBJ2-3
V gene: TRBV5-1
CDR3 protein: CASSAGTNTQYF
CDR3 DNA: TGCGCCAGCAGCGCCGGGACCAATACGCAGTATTTT

D gene: TRBD2
CDR3 length: 15
clone size: -
J gene: TRBJ2-1
V gene: TRBV18
CDR3 protein: CASSPERERGTEQFF
CDR3 DNA: TGTGCCAGCTCACCGGAACGAGAGCGGGGGACTGAGCAGTTCTTC

D gene: TRBD1
CDR3 length: 15
clone size: -
J gene: TRBJ1-1
V gene: TRBV7-9
CDR3 protein: CASSLEGTANTEAFF
CDR3 DNA: TGTGCCAGCAGCTTAGAAGGGACAGCGAACACTGAAGCTTTCTTT

D gene: -
CDR3 length: 17
clone size: few
J gene: TRBJ2-3
V gene: TRBV20-1
CDR3 protein: CSAPTPSGGGNRDTQYF
CDR3 DNA: TGCAGTGCTCCTACCCCATCCGGTGGGGGGAACAGGGATACGCAGTATTTT

D gene: TRBD2
CDR3 length: 15
clone size: -
J gene: TRBJ2-5
V gene: TRBV12-3/TRBV12-4
CDR3 protein: CASSLSSGGGGTQYF
CDR3 DNA: TGTGCCAGCAGTTTGAGTTCTGGCGGGGGGGGGACCCAGTACTTC

D gene: -
CDR3 length: 15
clone size: -
J gene: TRBJ2-7
V gene: TRBV20-1
CDR3 protein: CSARDVDRLSYEQYF
CDR3 DNA: TGCAGTGCTAGAGATGTCGACAGGTTGTCCTACGAGCAGTACTTC

D gene: TRBD1
CDR3 length: 15
clone size: -
J gene: TRBJ1-1
V gene: TRBV5-1
CDR3 protein: CASSLGDRDSTEAFF
CDR3 DNA: TGCGCCAGCAGCTTAGGGGACAGGGACTCCACTGAAGCTTTCTTT

D gene: TRBD2
CDR3 length: 13
clone size: -
J gene: TRBJ2-5
V gene: TRBV10-3
CDR3 protein: CAIGERGTVTQYF
CDR3 DNA: TGTGCCATCGGGGAGCGGGGGACCGTGACCCAGTACTTC

D gene: -
CDR3 length: 15
clone size: -
J gene: TRBJ2-2
V gene: TRBV7-9
CDR3 protein: CASSFAASVTGELFF
CDR3 DNA: TGTGCCAGCAGCTTCGCTGCCTCAGTCACCGGGGAGCTGTTTTTT

D gene: TRBD1
CDR3 length: 14
clone size: -
J gene: TRBJ2-5
V gene: TRBV7-2
CDR3 protein: CASSPRQGRETQYF
CDR3 DNA: TGTGCCAGCAGCCCCAGACAGGGCCGAGAGACCCAGTACTTC

D gene: -
CDR3 length: 15
clone size: -
J gene: TRBJ2-3
V gene: TRBV6-2/TRBV6-3
CDR3 protein: CASSPQGLSTDTQYF
CDR3 DNA: TGTGCCAGCAGTCCCCAGGGGCTGTCCACAGATACGCAGTATTTT

D gene: -
CDR3 length: 16
clone size: few
J gene: TRBJ2-5
V gene: TRBV12-3/TRBV12-4
CDR3 protein: CASRMTGGGPSRTQYF
CDR3 DNA: TGTGCCAGCAGGATGACTGGGGGGGGGCCCTCGAGGACCCAGTACTTC

D gene: -
CDR3 length: 15
clone size: -
J gene: TRBJ2-7
V gene: TRBV7-2
CDR3 protein: CASSTGDTDPAAQYF
CDR3 DNA: TGTGCCAGCAGCACCGGAGATACCGACCCAGCGGCGCAGTACTTC

D gene: TRBD1
CDR3 length: 15
clone size: few
J gene: TRBJ1-2
V gene: TRBV29-1
CDR3 protein: CSVEDRGQKDYGYTF
CDR3 DNA: TGCAGCGTCGAAGACAGGGGGCAGAAAGACTATGGCTACACCTTC

D gene: -
CDR3 length: 13
clone size: many
J gene: TRBJ1-2
V gene: TRBV12-3/TRBV12-4
CDR3 protein: CASSPGPEVGYTF
CDR3 DNA: TGTGCCAGCAGCCCCGGGCCGGAGGTAGGCTACACCTTC

D gene: -
CDR3 length: 12
clone size: -
J gene: TRBJ2-7
V gene: TRBV7-2
CDR3 protein: CASGDYSYEQYF
CDR3 DNA: TGTGCCAGCGGTGACTACTCCTACGAGCAGTACTTC

D gene: -
CDR3 length: 15
clone size: -
J gene: TRBJ2-7
V gene: TRBV12-3/TRBV12-4
CDR3 protein: CASSFAPSPSYEQYF
CDR3 DNA: TGTGCCAGCAGTTTCGCCCCGTCCCCCTCCTACGAGCAGTACTTC

D gene: -
CDR3 length: 13
clone size: -
J gene: TRBJ2-1
V gene: TRBV9
CDR3 protein: CASSFAGVGEQFF
CDR3 DNA: TGTGCCAGCAGTTTTGCAGGGGTCGGTGAGCAGTTCTTC

D gene: TRBD1
CDR3 length: 16
clone size: -
J gene: TRBJ2-3
V gene: TRBV5-1
CDR3 protein: CASSRPRQGGTDTQYF
CDR3 DNA: TGCGCCAGCAGCCGCCCACGACAGGGAGGCACAGATACGCAGTATTTT

D gene: TRBD2
CDR3 length: 13
clone size: many
J gene: TRBJ2-5
V gene: TRBV29-1
CDR3 protein: CSVEGRGLETQYF
CDR3 DNA: TGCAGCGTTGAGGGGAGGGGCTTGGAGACCCAGTACTTC

D gene: -
CDR3 length: 15
clone size: -
J gene: TRBJ2-1
V gene: TRBV5-6
CDR3 protein: CASSLVGRVRNEQFF
CDR3 DNA: TGTGCCAGCAGCTTGGTCGGCAGGGTGAGGAATGAGCAGTTCTTC

D gene: -
CDR3 length: 16
clone size: -
J gene: TRBJ2-2
V gene: TRBV4-1
CDR3 protein: CASSQYPTQGTGELFF
CDR3 DNA: TGCGCCAGCAGCCAATACCCTACGCAGGGAACCGGGGAGCTGTTTTTT

D gene: -
CDR3 length: 15
clone size: -
J gene: TRBJ2-1
V gene: TRBV7-8
CDR3 protein: CASSLVVKAYNEQFF
CDR3 DNA: TGTGCCAGCAGCTTAGTAGTCAAGGCTTACAATGAGCAGTTCTTC

D gene: -
CDR3 length: 15
clone size: -
J gene: TRBJ2-5
V gene: TRBV25-1
CDR3 protein: CASSVKTADQETQYF
CDR3 DNA: TGTGCCAGCAGTGTAAAGACAGCCGACCAAGAGACCCAGTACTTC

D gene: -
CDR3 length: 13
clone size: -
J gene: TRBJ2-3
V gene: TRBV29-1
CDR3 protein: CSVDGGNSDTQYF
CDR3 DNA: TGCAGCGTTGATGGGGGGAATTCAGATACGCAGTATTTT

D gene: -
CDR3 length: 12
clone size: -
J gene: TRBJ2-1
V gene: TRBV10-3
CDR3 protein: CAISAPENEQFF
CDR3 DNA: TGTGCCATCAGTGCGCCGGAAAATGAGCAGTTCTTC

D gene: -
CDR3 length: 13
clone size: many
J gene: TRBJ2-7
V gene: TRBV6-1
CDR3 protein: CASSDKDGYEQYF
CDR3 DNA: TGTGCCAGCAGTGACAAGGACGGCTACGAGCAGTACTTC

D gene: TRBD2
CDR3 length: 15
clone size: few
J gene: TRBJ2-7
V gene: TRBV20-1
CDR3 protein: CSAALGSGAAYEQYF
CDR3 DNA: TGCAGTGCTGCCCTGGGTAGCGGGGCTGCCTACGAGCAGTACTTC

D gene: -
CDR3 length: 13
clone size: -
J gene: TRBJ1-2
V gene: TRBV3-1
CDR3 protein: CASSQEGYYGYTF
CDR3 DNA: TGTGCCAGCAGCCAGGAGGGATACTATGGCTACACCTTC

D gene: -
CDR3 length: 12
clone size: -
J gene: TRBJ2-5
V gene: TRBV20-1
CDR3 protein: CSAREGGETQYF
CDR3 DNA: TGCAGTGCTAGAGAGGGGGGAGAGACCCAGTACTTC

D gene: -
CDR3 length: 11
clone size: many
J gene: TRBJ2-7
V gene: TRBV20-1
CDR3 protein: CSARDGVGPLF
CDR3 DNA: TGCAGTGCTAGAGATGGTGTCGGGCCTCTTTTC

D gene: -
CDR3 length: 17
clone size: -
J gene: TRBJ2-2
V gene: TRBV5-6
CDR3 protein: CASSLPQAGFGTGELFF
CDR3 DNA: TGTGCCAGCAGCTTGCCCCAGGCAGGGTTCGGCACCGGGGAGCTGTTTTTT

D gene: TRBD2
CDR3 length: 16
clone size: -
J gene: TRBJ2-7
V gene: TRBV12-3/TRBV12-4
CDR3 protein: CASSLTGTSGSYEQYF
CDR3 DNA: TGTGCCAGCAGTTTGACCGGGACTAGCGGCTCCTACGAGCAGTACTTC

D gene: -
CDR3 length: 10
clone size: many
J gene: TRBJ2-5
V gene: TRBV25-1
CDR3 protein: CASSRETQYF
CDR3 DNA: TGTGCCAGCAGCCGAGAGACCCAGTACTTC

D gene: -
CDR3 length: 14
clone size: -
J gene: TRBJ2-7
V gene: TRBV12-1
CDR3 protein: CASSSGQHYYEQYF
CDR3 DNA: TGTGCCAGCAGCTCCGGACAACACTACTACGAGCAGTACTTC

D gene: -
CDR3 length: 14
clone size: -
J gene: TRBJ1-2
V gene: TRBV6-2/TRBV6-3
CDR3 protein: CASSSNLRHYGYTF
CDR3 DNA: TGTGCCAGCAGTTCCAACCTCCGGCACTATGGCTACACCTTC

D gene: -
CDR3 length: 12
clone size: -
J gene: TRBJ2-5
V gene: TRBV20-1
CDR3 protein: CSAGTPRVTQYF
CDR3 DNA: TGCAGTGCCGGGACCCCTAGGGTGACCCAGTACTTC